This section outlines one T cell receptor (beta chain) sequence together with its context. In the original workflow: Reference gene primer amplification yielded estimated nucleated cell counts. TCRdb's copy holds only in-frame clones and misses some; the assay was immunoSEQ multiplex PCR. V, J and clone size are taken as reported in that table, and D and trimming were inferred from the DNA itself. Among about 270,000 clones, about 85% were seen once, and the ten largest hold 4.1%. V dropped 6 bases and J dropped 4 bases, with 21 bases sitting between them. Per germline, CDR1 KGHSH and CDR2 LQKENI. The CDR3 is 16 amino acids. This sample stems from a study of blood T cell repertoires in COVID-19. Looking at the study overall: The study drew acute and convalescent COVID-19 samples from the United States, Italy and Spain. The cDNA or gDNA used as material had been derived from T cells, B-cell-depleted T cells, or PBMCs.

Sequencing was performed on peripheral blood. The chain joins TRBV18 to TRBJ1-1; D remains unclear. The sequence was collected from a woman aged 45-65 years with active or convalescent COVID-19. The CDR3 spells CASSPGQIWVATEAFF. CDR3 coding DNA: TGTGCCAGCTCCCCTGGGCAGATTTGGGTGGCCACTGAAGCTTTCTTT.